This T cell receptor beta chain was found in a study of shared clonotypes between healthy human individuals. A word on this clone: Antigen unknown.

Assay: immunoSEQ multiplex PCR; the TCRdb copy retains only in-frame clones and omits some. The data contain 2 million or so clones, over 85% of them singletons. CDR1 ENHRY and CDR2 SYGVKD come from the germline V gene. The length of the CDR3 is 15 residues. V gave up 7 bases and J gave up 4 bases; unmatched junction bases: 11. Whole-study results and caveats: Among several donors, around 5% of naive CD4 clonotypes were found in common. Among non-shared clonotypes, generation probabilities were lower than among those shared by all four donors. Naive subsets, compared against memory subsets, generally had larger estimated richness values.

The receptor was isolated from a young man in good health. This sequence joins TRBV10-3 and TRBJ2-7; 9 nucleotides line up with TRBD1. Material: naive CD4+ T cells sorted from blood. Subset in this sample: CD45RA+ positively selected. The CDR3 region is CAITTGPGQGYEQYF. The CDR3 bases are TGTGCCATCACCACCGGCCCTGGACAGGGGTACGAGCAGTACTTC.